Listed below are T cell receptor beta chains from one sample, sequenced in a study of CD8 T cells in ankylosing spondylitis. TCRdb called the 5' RACE reads again in MiXCR, with one record for every CDR3 protein. The sample lists roughly 260,000 distinct CDR3 sequences; about 19% were seen once. The sequenced sample consisted of blood, either unsorted or a sorted T cell fraction (not recorded which). The receptors were gathered from a male donor with ankylosing spondylitis or in good health (not recorded which). CDR3s include the opening cysteine and the closing phenylalanine or tryptophan. The order of the fields is V gene, J gene, CDR3 protein.

v_gene: TRBV28
j_gene: TRBJ2-1
CDR3aa: CASRPQDRYNEQFF

v_gene: TRBV7-3
j_gene: TRBJ1-1
CDR3aa: CASSLIGDTEAFF

v_gene: TRBV5-1
j_gene: TRBJ2-3
CDR3aa: CASSLVPGLAGDTQYF

v_gene: TRBV12-3/TRBV12-4
j_gene: TRBJ2-1
CDR3aa: CASSLTRSVQLTRSYNEQFF

v_gene: TRBV5-1
j_gene: TRBJ1-1
CDR3aa: CASSIPGRGLTEAFF

v_gene: TRBV6-6
j_gene: TRBJ1-2
CDR3aa: CASSSTTRNYGYTF

v_gene: TRBV28
j_gene: TRBJ1-2
CDR3aa: CASRSYRDANYGYTF

v_gene: TRBV7-2
j_gene: TRBJ2-3
CDR3aa: CASSLIPRGTDTQYF

v_gene: TRBV11-2
j_gene: TRBJ2-5
CDR3aa: CASSLDLPPTRQTGETQYF

v_gene: TRBV20-1
j_gene: TRBJ2-2
CDR3aa: CSARDQRSNTGELFF

v_gene: TRBV24-1
j_gene: TRBJ2-5
CDR3aa: CATSDLSGTSRQETQYF

v_gene: TRBV7-8
j_gene: TRBJ1-2
CDR3aa: CASSPNPKNYGYTF

v_gene: TRBV5-1
j_gene: TRBJ2-3
CDR3aa: CASADQGIGTDTQYF

v_gene: TRBV20-1
j_gene: TRBJ2-1
CDR3aa: CSARGPGEQFF

v_gene: TRBV28
j_gene: TRBJ2-1
CDR3aa: CASWTGTSGVDEQFF

v_gene: TRBV10-3
j_gene: TRBJ2-2
CDR3aa: CAISEHNRDGTGELFF

v_gene: TRBV11-2
j_gene: TRBJ2-5
CDR3aa: CASSLKGELEETQYF

v_gene: TRBV9
j_gene: TRBJ1-5
CDR3aa: CASSVGGSDQPQHF

v_gene: TRBV5-1
j_gene: TRBJ2-5
CDR3aa: CASSLVAEETQYF

v_gene: TRBV12-3/TRBV12-4
j_gene: TRBJ1-2
CDR3aa: CASSLQEIYGYTF

v_gene: TRBV5-1
j_gene: TRBJ1-1
CDR3aa: CASSLVSTGRGEAFF

v_gene: TRBV6-5
j_gene: TRBJ2-1
CDR3aa: CASKGQSEQFF

v_gene: TRBV7-2
j_gene: TRBJ2-3
CDR3aa: CASKLGVAGGPDTQYF

v_gene: TRBV12-3/TRBV12-4
j_gene: TRBJ2-5
CDR3aa: CASSLGVTGGPGETQYF

v_gene: TRBV5-1
j_gene: TRBJ2-1
CDR3aa: CASSSSGSSYNEQFF

v_gene: TRBV12-3/TRBV12-4
j_gene: TRBJ1-1
CDR3aa: CASSFWENREAFF

v_gene: TRBV7-6
j_gene: TRBJ1-1
CDR3aa: CASSPRHQNTEAFF

v_gene: TRBV7-6
j_gene: TRBJ1-1
CDR3aa: CASSSPGLTGAFF

v_gene: TRBV7-3
j_gene: TRBJ2-1
CDR3aa: CASSLDGRYNEQFF

v_gene: TRBV12-3/TRBV12-4
j_gene: TRBJ1-1
CDR3aa: CASSFGRVGTEAFF

v_gene: TRBV5-1
j_gene: TRBJ2-1
CDR3aa: CASTFGTSVEGEQFF

v_gene: TRBV29-1
j_gene: TRBJ2-3
CDR3aa: CSFLDRASLGTDTQYF

v_gene: TRBV12-3/TRBV12-4
j_gene: TRBJ1-5
CDR3aa: CASSTRSNQPQHF

v_gene: TRBV7-9
j_gene: TRBJ1-5
CDR3aa: CASTIAGDQPQHF

v_gene: TRBV28
j_gene: TRBJ2-1
CDR3aa: CASSPDRAGCNEQFF

v_gene: TRBV28
j_gene: TRBJ1-3
CDR3aa: CASKTPASSGNTIYF

v_gene: TRBV28
j_gene: TRBJ2-3
CDR3aa: CASRGELPYYF

v_gene: TRBV5-1
j_gene: TRBJ2-3
CDR3aa: CASSLGGAGSADTQYF

v_gene: TRBV12-3/TRBV12-4
j_gene: TRBJ2-2
CDR3aa: CASSLKSGWYGTGELFF

v_gene: TRBV11-2
j_gene: TRBJ2-2
CDR3aa: CATAGEGRFSAGELFF

v_gene: TRBV29-1
j_gene: TRBJ2-1
CDR3aa: CSVEGSGLAYNEQFF

v_gene: TRBV27
j_gene: TRBJ1-6
CDR3aa: CASSLLVSPGQGSSYNSPLHF

v_gene: TRBV12-3/TRBV12-4
j_gene: TRBJ2-3
CDR3aa: CASNLAASTDTQYF

v_gene: TRBV12-3/TRBV12-4
j_gene: TRBJ1-5
CDR3aa: CALSWTSRENQPQHF

v_gene: TRBV5-1
j_gene: TRBJ2-5
CDR3aa: CASSYIQGRETQYF

v_gene: TRBV6-5
j_gene: TRBJ2-3
CDR3aa: CASSYSSSDTQYF